The TCR beta chain under discussion was sequenced for a study of post-analysis software for immune sequencing data. For the study at large: In terms of disease course, relapsing-remitting, secondary progressive and progressive-relapsing multiple sclerosis were included.

Carried by the TCR beta cDNA libraries were unique molecular identifiers. With roughly 1 to 10 million T cells as the source, 540,000 or so cDNA molecules resulted. A single record per CDR3 protein comes from TCRdb applying MiXCR to the PCR reads. The sample includes about 460,000 distinct CDR3 sequences, around 40% of them seen just once. As concerns this clonotype: Its antigen is not known.

Germline CDR1 and CDR2: SGHTA and FQGTGA. The length of the CDR3 is 15 residues. Study outcomes and limitations: Elevated frequency relative to controls characterized roughly 5 TRBV segments in patients, TRBV5-6, TRBV5-1 and TRBV20-1 among them. Controls had significantly higher normalized Chao1 diversity than multiple sclerosis patients.

The rearrangement links TRBV7-3 to TRBJ2-5; 13 bases align to TRBD2. The J call may be mistaken, given a closer DNA end match to TRBJ2-7. Sequenced material: blood. This TCR was sampled from a girl aged 10 to 17 with multiple sclerosis. The CDR3 DNA is TGTGCCAGCAGCTCAGGACTAGCGGGAGTGTGCGAGCAGTACTTC. Residues: CASSSGLAGVCEQYF.